A single sample is the source of the 10 T cell receptor beta chains below, sequenced in a study of T cells in Graves' hyperthyroidism and ophthalmopathy. Template material for amplifying TCR beta CDR3 regions consisted of RNA transcripts. During a first-round RT-PCR of the TCR CDR3, the HTBI primer set was used. One entry per CDR3 protein results from TCRdb running MiXCR on the multiplex PCR reads. The table includes hundreds of thousands of distinct CDR3 sequences, roughly 45% detected once. Sequenced input: peripheral blood or thyroid tissue (not recorded which). Every receptor here comes from an adult man with Graves' disease, either hyperthyroidism or ophthalmopathy (not recorded which).

The sample holds many counts of this clonotype. The chain couples TRBV10-3 to TRBJ1-1; 7 positions match TRBD1. The CDR3 loop spans 14 amino acids. V dropped 6 bases and J dropped 5; count of bases not matched to a gene: 9. Germline loops: CDR1 ENHRY, CDR2 SYGVKD. The CDR3 DNA reads TGTGCCATCAGGAAGGGGGCTCAGGGTACTGAAGCTTTCTTT. It codes for CAIRKGAQGTEAFF.

This clonotype is a singleton in its sample. The rearrangement uses TRBV20-1 and TRBJ2-5; tentatively, D is TRBD1 or TRBD2 (5 bases each). This CDR3 region has 15 residues. Trimming left V 6 bases short and J 5 bases short, with 22 bases between. Germline V gene lookup returns CDR1 DFQATT and CDR2 SNEGSKA (reference sequence). The CDR3 DNA reads as TGCAGTGCCCAACGGGGCGTTTCCTGGGGGGAGACCCAGTACTTC. It is translated as CSAQRGVSWGETQYF.

CDR3 region: CSAILLTGGEDGYTF. CDR3 nucleotide sequence: TGCAGTGCTATCCTGTTGACAGGGGGCGAAGATGGCTACACCTTC. V gene TRBV20-1 combines with J gene TRBJ1-2; 10 positions agree with TRBD1. Germline lookup yields CDR1 DFQATT and CDR2 SNEGSKA (reference sequence). CDR3 length: 15 residues. J was trimmed by 6 bases and V by 4 bases; bases with no gene match: 11.

The J gene is TRBJ2-5, the V gene TRBV7-2; 13 nucleotides match TRBD2. V shed 2 bases and J 5 bases; nucleotides not matched to a gene: 5. The CDR3 extends over 16 amino acids. Germline-derived CDR1 and CDR2 are SGHTA and FQGNSA. CDR3 DNA: TGTGCCAGCAGCTTACGCTGGACTAGCGGGGGTGAGACCCAGTACTTC. Translated, it gives CASSLRWTSGGETQYF.

The chain combines TRBV10-3 with TRBJ1-2; 7 nucleotides align to TRBD1. Germline V CDR1 and CDR2: ENHRY, SYGVKD. J gave up 2 bases and V 10 bases, and 10 bases lay outside the gene matches. This CDR3 contains 14 residues. Here the CDR3 DNA reads TGTGCCAGCTCTAAACAGGGGCTAAACTATGGCTACACCTTC. Translating gives CASSKQGLNYGYTF.

A remark on this clonotype: Germline and junction disagree at one end, which may indicate a read error. J is TRBJ1-1 and V is TRBV28, with unresolved D. The CDR3 contains 11 residues. The germline gives CDR1 MDHEN, CDR2 SYDVKM. The chain's CDR3 is CASSRNAEAFF. DNA for the CDR3: TGTGCCAGCAGTAGGAACGCTGAAGCTTTCTTT.

The chain combines TRBV12-3 or TRBV12-4 with TRBJ1-4; TRBD1 might be the D (6 bases). V was pared by 4 bases and J by 4 bases, with 19 bases between. The CDR3 covers 17 residues. In nucleotides, the CDR3 is TGTGCCAGCAGTTCGACGGGCAGGGGAGGACTTAATGAAAAACTGTTTTTT. It specifies CASSSTGRGGLNEKLFF.

Comments on this clonotype: A much larger clone is a single base away; this may be a read error. This chain joins TRBV19 and TRBJ2-5; 7 positions match TRBD2. Trimming at V came to 3 bases and at J to 1 base, leaving 2 bases not matched to a gene. Germline assignment: CDR1 LNHDA and CDR2 SQIVND (reference sequence). This CDR3 has 14 amino acids. The CDR3 nucleotides are TGTGCCAGTAGTATCTCTAGCGGCCAAGAGACCCAGTACTTC. It yields the protein CASSISSGQETQYF.

The gene calls are TRBV20-1 and TRBJ2-7, with TRBD2 matching over 10 bases. There are 13 residues in the CDR3. With V trimmed by 5 bases and J by 6 bases, 7 bases remained unmatched. Germline V lookup: CDR1 DFQATT, CDR2 SNEGSKA (reference sequence). CDR3 DNA sequence: TGCAGTGCTCCTAGCGGGGGAACCGGCGAGCAGTACTTC. Encoded protein: CSAPSGGTGEQYF.

This clonotype was seen repeatedly, ten times or more. The chain employs TRBV10-3 and TRBJ2-5; 7 bases line up with TRBD1. The trim removed 4 bases at V and 5 bases at J, leaving 4 bases unmatched. CDR1 ENHRY and CDR2 SYGVKD come from the germline V gene. This CDR3 region has 13 residues. The DNA of the CDR3 is TGTGCCATCAGTGGTGGGACAGCGGAGACCCAGTACTTC. Translation gives CAISGGTAETQYF.